This T cell receptor beta chain was obtained from a study of T-cell reconstitution after alpha-beta-depleted transplantation in children. There are 15 residues in the CDR3. CDR1 and CDR2 (germline): SEHNR, FQNEAQ (reference sequence). On this clonotype: As yet, its antigen is unknown. The junction differs from germline at one of its ends, possibly a read error.

The TCRbeta library was prepared with unique molecular identifiers. TCRdb reprocessed the PCR reads via MiXCR and lists one record per CDR3 protein. The table lists some 43,000 distinct CDR3 sequences, around a tenth of them singletons. Study-wide results and limits: Surviving recipient T cells and thymic progenitors underlay high day-60 TCRbeta diversity in some patients. Most T-cell counts and diversity one year after the transplant came from T cells that were newly produced. Expanded graft clones, several hundred of them, were reportedly the source of alpha-beta T cells about two months after transplant.

This chain connects TRBV7-9 to TRBJ2-7; D not certain. This receptor was identified in a male patient between 2 and 15 years old who had a stem cell transplant for chronic granulomatous disease, so the T cells may come from the graft donor. Specimen: PBMCs, mostly from graft donor cells, collected 60 days after TCRalphabeta/CD19-depleted stem cell transplant. Here the CDR3 reads CACSLVKSTTYEQYF. CDR3 nucleotide sequence: TGTGCCTGCAGCTTAGTGAAGAGCACTACCTACGAGCAGTACTTC.